These 23 T cell receptor beta chains were sequenced from one sample in a study of T cells in Graves' hyperthyroidism and ophthalmopathy. The source material, RNA transcripts, was used to amplify TCR beta CDR3 regions. A set of HTBI primers served as the primers for a first-round RT-PCR of the TCR CDR3. Each CDR3 protein is one row after TCRdb ran MiXCR on the multiplex PCR reads. The sample lists more than 350,000 distinct CDR3 sequences, roughly 17% occurring once. What was sequenced was blood. Receptor source: a woman aged 25 to 39 with Graves' hyperthyroidism that later progressed to Graves' ophthalmopathy.

J is TRBJ2-2 and V is TRBV20-1; tentatively, D is TRBD1 (6 bases). The CDR3 is made up of 13 amino acids. CDR1 is DFQATT, CDR2 SNEGSKA, per germline (reference sequence). Trimming removed 8 bases from V and 1 base from J, with 11 bases in between. Written as DNA, the CDR3 is TGCAGTCTGTTGGACAGGAACACCGGGGAGCTGTTTTTT. This codes for CSLLDRNTGELFF.

This clonotype was detected only a few times. V is TRBV20-1 and J is TRBJ2-3; D call uncertain. This CDR3 comprises 16 residues. Trimming cost V 2 bases and J 1 base, with 16 bases left between them. Per germline, CDR1 DFQATT and CDR2 SNEGSKA (reference sequence). CDR3 nucleotide sequence: TGCAGTGCTAGATCACCCCGAACCCGGGGCACAGATACGCAGTATTTT. Its translation: CSARSPRTRGTDTQYF.

Here the CDR3 reads CASSEGRNSPLHF. The DNA for the CDR3 is TGTGCCAGCAGTGAGGGGCGGAATTCACCCCTCCACTTT. This chain joins TRBV3-1 and TRBJ1-6; the D gene is possibly TRBD1 (5 bases). This CDR3 contains 13 residues. Germline V gives CDR1 LGHDT, CDR2 YNNKEL (reference sequence). V lost 6 bases and J 7 bases, leaving 10 bases between the germline ends.

The table lists this clonotype with many counts. The gene calls are TRBV27 and TRBJ2-1; 13 bases agree with TRBD2. V was pared by 5 bases and J by 6 bases, with 10 bases of the junction left unmatched. Germline V gene data show CDR1 as MNHEY and CDR2 as SMNVEV (reference sequence). CDR3 length equals 17 residues. CDR3 residues: CASSPQLAGGPGNEQFF. In nucleotides, the CDR3 is TGTGCCAGCAGTCCCCAACTAGCGGGAGGGCCGGGCAATGAGCAGTTCTTC.

The sample holds many counts of this clonotype. The V gene is TRBV27, the J gene TRBJ2-2, with TRBD2 matching over 7 bases. The CDR3 runs to 15 residues. Germline-derived CDR1 and CDR2 are MNHEY and SMNVEV (reference sequence). V lost 7 bases and J lost 4; bases outside the gene matches: 9. The DNA for the CDR3 is TGTGCCAGCAAAGGCGGGGGAATAACCACCGGGGAGCTGTTTTTT. This translates into CASKGGGITTGELFF.

In regard to this clonotype: Being one base from a much bigger clone, this may be a read error. The chain is built from TRBV25-1 and TRBJ2-7, with 9 positions matching TRBD1. From germline, CDR1 is MGHDK and CDR2 SYGVNS. V trimming: 6 bases; J trimming: 4 bases; junction bases outside the gene matches: 7. The CDR3 length is 14 residues. CDR3 in DNA: TGTGCCAGCAGCCGGGACAGGGCGGGGTACGAGCAGTACTTC. Translation: CASSRDRAGYEQYF.

This clonotype has a count of ten or more. The genes are TRBV24-1 and TRBJ2-6; no reliable D call. The CDR3 is 16 residues long. Trimming removed 5 bases from V and 1 base from J, with 11 bases in between. Germline V gene data show CDR1 as KGHDR and CDR2 as SFDVKD. The CDR3 loop is CATSGARPSGANVLTF. The CDR3 coding sequence is TGTGCCACCAGTGGGGCGCGTCCATCTGGGGCCAACGTCCTGACTTTC.

This clonotype has at least ten counts. The gene calls are TRBV11-1 and TRBJ2-1; D gene unclear. Per the germline V gene, CDR1 is SGHAT and CDR2 is FQDESV (reference sequence). The CDR3 runs 14 residues. The V end was cut by 1 base, the J end by 2 bases, with 6 bases between. The CDR3 reads CASSLEAAYNEQFF. Written as DNA, the CDR3 is TGTGCCAGCAGCTTAGAGGCGGCCTACAATGAGCAGTTCTTC.

This clonotype was seen many times. This chain links TRBV10-3 with TRBJ2-3, with 8 bases matching TRBD2. J gave up 5 bases and V 7 bases, and 5 bases lay outside the gene matches. Germline CDR1 reads ENHRY; CDR2 reads SYGVKD. The CDR3 covers 13 residues. For the CDR3, the DNA is TGTGCCATCACACGGGAGGGCGTAGATACGCAGTATTTT. Protein sequence: CAITREGVDTQYF.

In its sample, this clonotype was seen many times. The J gene is TRBJ1-2, the V gene TRBV9; 7 bases match TRBD1. CDR1 is SGDLS and CDR2 is YYNGEE in the germline V gene. With V trimmed by 3 bases and J by 2 bases, 7 bases remained unmatched. The CDR3 is 15 amino acids. The CDR3 loop is CASSAGDSLNYGYTF. The CDR3, as DNA: TGTGCCAGCAGCGCAGGGGACAGCTTAAACTATGGCTACACCTTC. The complete variable domain, with remaining parts taken from reference TRBV9 and TRBJ1-2, reads DSGVTQTPKHLITATGQRVTLRCSPRSGDLSVYWYQQSLDQGLQFLIQYYNGEERAKGNILERFSAQQFPDLHSELNLSSLELGDSALYFCASSAGDSLNYGYTFGSGTRLTVV.

This clonotype has more than one count but fewer than ten. The chain couples TRBV7-9 to TRBJ2-2, with TRBD1 identical over 7 bases. Germline lookup yields CDR1 SEHNR and CDR2 FQNEAQ (reference sequence). The CDR3 sequence is 15 residues long. Unmatched junction bases numbered 6, after V lost 4 bases and J lost 4 bases. The CDR3: CASSSRDRSTGELFF. The DNA of the CDR3 is TGTGCCAGCAGCTCTCGGGACAGATCCACCGGGGAGCTGTTTTTT.

This clonotype was seen repeatedly, ten times or more. Here the CDR3 DNA reads TGTGCCAGCAGTTCACGACTAGCGTCGAGACCAGATACGCAGTATTTT. It yields the protein CASSSRLASRPDTQYF. V usage is TRBV28 and J usage is TRBJ2-3; 8 bases are shared with TRBD2. The CDR3 contains 16 residues. Germline V gene sequence: CDR1 MDHEN, CDR2 SYDVKM. V was clipped by 4 bases and J by 4 bases; unmatched bases: 10. Based on the CDR3 plus reference TRBV28 and TRBJ2-3, the full variable domain is DVKVTQSSRYLVKRTGEKVFLECVQDMDHENMFWYRQDPGLGLRLIYFSYDVKMKEKGDIPEGYSVSREKKERFSLILESASTNQTSMYLCASSSRLASRPDTQYFGPGTRLTVL.

This clonotype was detected only a few times. This chain connects TRBV6-1 to TRBJ2-7; 9 bases map to TRBD1. This CDR3 spans 15 amino acids. The germline V gene has CDR1 MNHNS and CDR2 SASEGT. Trimming took 6 bases from V and 0 from J; bases not matched to a gene: 6. The CDR3 DNA follows: TGTGCCAGCAGCGAGTGGACAGGGGCCTCCTACGAGCAGTACTTC. It codes for CASSEWTGASYEQYF.

This clonotype showed up many times. The CDR3 sequence is CASAQGGGPYEQYF. The DNA of the CDR3 is TGTGCCAGCGCCCAGGGAGGGGGCCCCTACGAGCAGTACTTC. V is TRBV6-1 and J is TRBJ2-7; D might be TRBD1 or TRBD2, each matching 7 bases. CDR3 length: 14 residues. V shed 8 bases and J shed 2 bases, with 16 bases lying between them. The V gene's germline CDR1 is MNHNS and CDR2 SASEGT.

This clonotype has more than one count but fewer than ten. J is TRBJ2-7 and V is TRBV20-1, with TRBD1 identical over 9 bases. The junction had 5 bases not matched to a gene; V was cut back by 3 bases and J by 2 bases. The CDR3 has 14 residues. Germline assignment: CDR1 DFQATT and CDR2 SNEGSKA (reference sequence). DNA for the CDR3: TGCAGTGCTAGGGGGACAGGGCCGACCTACGAGCAGTACTTC. This gives the protein CSARGTGPTYEQYF.

This clonotype was detected many times. This rearrangement joins TRBV24-1 to TRBJ2-7; 7 nucleotides agree with TRBD1. The germline V gene encodes CDR1 KGHDR and CDR2 SFDVKD. The junction had 7 bases not matched to a gene; V was cut back by 2 bases and J by 4 bases. CDR3 length: 15 amino acids. Written as DNA, the CDR3 is TGTGCCACCAGTGATTCGGCAGGGGGAGTTTACGAGCAGTACTTC. It specifies CATSDSAGGVYEQYF.

The sample holds a few counts of this clonotype. V and J are TRBV5-1 and TRBJ2-5, with unresolved D. The germline V gene has CDR1 SGHRS and CDR2 YFSETQ. The CDR3 length is 14 residues. Between the trimmed V and J ends, which lost 1 base and 4 bases, there was a span of 11 bases. Written as DNA, the CDR3 is TGCGCCAGCAGCTTGAATCGTGTTGGAGAGACCCAGTACTTC. Translation gives CASSLNRVGETQYF.

This clonotype was seen ten or more times. The chain couples TRBV30 to TRBJ2-7; 9 nucleotides line up with TRBD1. Germline CDR1 and CDR2: GTSNPN and SVGIG (reference sequence). V trimming: 2 bases; J trimming: 7 bases; junction bases outside the gene matches: 21. This CDR3 region has 18 residues. As DNA, the CDR3 is TGTGCCTGGAGTACAACGGTCCCGGGACAGGGTTCGCCGTGGGAGCAGTACTTC. Its translation is CAWSTTVPGQGSPWEQYF.

Ten or more counts support this clonotype. This chain uses TRBV28 with TRBJ2-1, with TRBD1 matching over 7 bases. The trim removed 4 bases at V and 3 bases at J, leaving 12 bases unmatched. CDR1 and CDR2 (germline): MDHEN, SYDVKM. The CDR3 is made up of 17 amino acids. The CDR3 loop is CASSSRQGGSVYNEQFF. The CDR3 DNA follows: TGTGCCAGCAGTTCAAGACAGGGCGGGTCCGTCTACAATGAGCAGTTCTTC.

This clonotype showed up many times. The chain joins TRBV2 to TRBJ1-1; D not resolved. The CDR3 runs to 16 residues. Trimming took 2 bases from V and 5 from J, leaving 18 bases between them. Germline-derived CDR1 and CDR2 are SNHLY and FYNNEI. CDR3 sequence reads: CASSEIGWVGSTEAFF. The CDR3 DNA follows: TGTGCCAGCAGTGAAATCGGTTGGGTAGGTAGTACTGAAGCTTTCTTT.

This clonotype was seen at least ten times. This chain joins TRBV30 and TRBJ2-1; TRBD2 agrees at 8 bases. The CDR3 runs 13 residues. The germline V gene encodes CDR1 GTSNPN and CDR2 SVGIG (reference sequence). The junction had 7 bases not matched to a gene; V was cut back by 4 bases and J by 8 bases. CDR3: CAWNLAGRDEQFF. CDR3 bases: TGTGCCTGGAACCTAGCGGGCCGAGATGAGCAGTTCTTC.

There are many counts of this clonotype. This chain joins TRBV15 and TRBJ2-7, with 11 bases matching TRBD2. After removal of 2 bases from V and 1 base from J, the junction contained 7 bases not matched to a gene. The CDR3 runs to 17 residues. Germline assignment: CDR1 LNHNV and CDR2 YYDKDF (reference sequence). The CDR3 region is CATSRPYTSGSSYEQYF. DNA of the CDR3: TGTGCCACCAGCAGACCCTATACTAGCGGGAGTTCCTACGAGCAGTACTTC.

This clonotype was counted between two and nine times. The gene calls are TRBV20-1 and TRBJ1-1; D ambiguous. Germline assignment: CDR1 DFQATT and CDR2 SNEGSKA (reference sequence). V was pared by 4 bases and J by 8 bases, with 14 bases between. This CDR3 has 12 residues. In DNA, the CDR3 is TGCAGTGCTACCCGTGAACTTACCGAAGCTTTCTTT. It yields the protein CSATRELTEAFF.